A single sample gave rise to the 10 T cell receptor beta chains below, sequenced in a study of blood T cell repertoires in COVID-19. Clones were sequenced by immunoSEQ multiplex PCR, and TCRdb holds only the in-frame ones, with some missing. The data hold roughly 410,000 clones, with more than 80% observed a single time. The source material was peripheral blood. The receptors were gathered from a man between 40 and 49 years old with acute or convalescent COVID-19.

The chain carries TRBV7-3 and TRBJ1-5; no firm D call. Germline loops: CDR1 SGHTA, CDR2 FQGTGA. Trimming took 4 bases from V and 7 from J, leaving 11 bases between them. The CDR3 contains 13 residues. This chain's CDR3 is CASSSSLGQPQHF. CDR3 nucleotides: TGTGCCAGCAGCTCCTCCCTTGGCCAGCCCCAGCATTTT.

The V call is TRBV27, the J call TRBJ1-5; no clear D. This CDR3 region has 14 residues. The germline V gene has CDR1 MNHEY and CDR2 SMNVEV (reference sequence). Trimming removed 6 bases from V and 3 bases from J, with 12 bases in between. The CDR3 sequence: CASSKGLINQPQHF. The CDR3 DNA reads as TGTGCCAGCAGCAAAGGACTGATCAATCAGCCCCAGCATTTT.

The CDR3, as DNA: TGTGCCAGCAAGGACAGAGGCTCTGGGGCCAACGTCCTGACTTTC. Translated, it gives CASKDRGSGANVLTF. The chain employs TRBV7-3 and TRBJ2-6; weak D call: TRBD1 (6 bases). Trimming shortened V by 7 bases and J by 0 bases, and 10 bases separated the two germline ends. The CDR3 consists of 15 residues. CDR1 is SGHTA and CDR2 is FQGTGA in the germline V gene.

This clone showed up just once. V gene TRBV29-1 combines with J gene TRBJ2-7; 7 nucleotides align to TRBD1. This CDR3 contains 15 residues. CDR1 and CDR2 (germline): SQVTM, ANQGSEA. The V segment lost 0 bases and the J segment 0 bases; nucleotides outside the gene matches: 5. DNA for the CDR3: TGCAGCGTTGAAGATGACAGGGCCGCCTCCTACGAGCAGTACTTC. Its translation: CSVEDDRAASYEQYF.

The table lists this clone with a count of one. The rearrangement joins TRBV10-1 to TRBJ1-6; TRBD1 agrees at 12 bases. Unmatched junction bases numbered 5, after V lost 8 bases and J lost 9 bases. Germline assignment: CDR1 WNHNN and CDR2 SYGVQD (reference sequence). The length of the CDR3 is 14 residues. This CDR3 reads CASGPGQGASPLHF. The CDR3 DNA is TGCGCCAGCGGACCGGGACAGGGGGCTTCACCCCTCCACTTT.

The chain uses TRBV3-1 (or the pseudogene TRBV3-2) and TRBJ1-2; a possible D gene is TRBD1 (5 bases). This CDR3 has 14 amino acids. Trimming took off 4 bases at V and 0 bases at J, with 9 bases between the two ends. Germline loops: CDR1 LGHDT, CDR2 YNNKEL (reference sequence). The CDR3 bases are TGTGCCAGCAGCCCCCCGACAGCTAACTATGGCTACACCTTC. Amino acid sequence: CASSPPTANYGYTF.

The CDR3 loop is CASSYSREGLIPFF. The CDR3 nucleotides are TGTGCCAGCAGTTACTCGCGGGAGGGCCTTATTCCGTTCTTC. The chain links TRBV27 to TRBJ2-1, with TRBD2 matching 9 bases. Germline values: CDR1 MNHEY, CDR2 SMNVEV (reference sequence). The CDR3 runs 14 residues. The V gene end was trimmed by 4 bases and the J gene end by 15 bases; junction bases not matched to a gene: 13.

The chain combines TRBV5-1 with TRBJ2-7; TRBD1 might be the D (7 bases). Looked up from germline, CDR1 is SGHRS and CDR2 is YFSETQ. V gave up 1 base and J gave up 6 bases, with 14 bases separating them. CDR3 size: 14 residues. CDR3 nucleotides: TGCGCCAGCAGCTTGAACCAGGGGGGCAGCGAGCAGTACTTC. Residues: CASSLNQGGSEQYF. Together with reference TRBV5-1 and TRBJ2-7, the CDR3 gives the full variable domain: KAGVTQTPRYLIKTRGQQVTLSCSPISGHRSVSWYQQTPGQGLQFLFEYFSETQRNKGNFPGRFSGRQFSNSRSEMNVSTLELGDSALYLCASSLNQGGSEQYFGPGTRLTVT.

As for this clone: Other DNA sequences in the same sample also yield this CDR3. This chain joins TRBV2 and TRBJ2-3; 7 bases fit TRBD1. Looked up from germline, CDR1 is SNHLY and CDR2 is FYNNEI. Trimming cost V 4 bases and J 2 bases; bases outside gene matches: 6. The CDR3 sequence is 15 residues long. Here the CDR3 DNA reads TGTGCCAGCAGTGCGGGGACAGATATCACAGATACGCAGTATTTT. It yields the protein CASSAGTDITDTQYF.

The chain has TRBV5-1 and TRBJ2-3; TRBD2 matches at 12 bases. V was clipped by 4 bases and J by 4 bases; unmatched bases: 4. CDR1 SGHRS and CDR2 YFSETQ come from the germline V gene. The CDR3 consists of 15 residues. CDR3 sequence reads: CASSRRLAGADTQYF. In DNA, the CDR3 is TGCGCCAGCAGCAGAAGACTAGCGGGAGCAGATACGCAGTATTTT.